Listed below are T cell receptor beta chains from one sample, sequenced in a study of T cell responses to AZD1222 COVID-19 vaccine. Method: immunoSEQ multiplex PCR; TCRdb's copy keeps in-frame clones and lacks some. The table lists about 180,000 clones, approximately 86% of them singletons. Source: peripheral blood, taken 28 days after the second AZD1222 dose. Receptors originate from an adult who received the AZD1222 COVID-19 vaccine. The conserved cysteine and the conserved F or W are not part of the CDR3 here.

j_call | v_call | cdr3_aa
TRBJ1-1 | TRBV7-2 | ASSLAGGGEAF
TRBJ2-3 | TRBV10-3 | AISESGLTDTQY
TRBJ1-4 | TRBV19 | ASSIKGANEKLF
TRBJ1-1 | TRBV4-1 | ASSPRDRINPENTEAF
TRBJ1-3 | TRBV7-2 | ASSPGPSSSGNTIY
TRBJ1-3 | TRBV7-2 | ASSRDMSAGNTIY
TRBJ2-5 | TRBV7-2 | ASRRGVSGGEETQY
TRBJ2-1 | TRBV5-1 | ASSLGPWGSGNEQF
TRBJ2-6 | TRBV5-1 | ASSFSQGLSGANVLT
TRBJ2-7 | TRBV20-1 | SAQGYEQY
TRBJ2-7 | TRBV6-5 | PVLWESYEQY
TRBJ2-2 | TRBV10-3 | AISRGLLNTGELF
TRBJ1-2 | TRBV7-8 | ASSGGSGQGARDYT
TRBJ1-5 | TRBV19 | ASSSGTGMLNQPQH
TRBJ2-2 | TRBV9 | ASSPRTGNTGELF
TRBJ2-5 | TRBV5-4 | ASSLGGDGETQY